These 8 T cell receptor beta chains share one sample of origin, sequenced in a study of CD8 T cells in ankylosing spondylitis. General study results and limits: What seemed typical of ankylosing spondylitis blood was a TCR beta motif built from 8 or 9 highly homologous variants.

These receptors have no known antigen. TCRdb reprocessed the 5' RACE reads via MiXCR and lists one record per CDR3 protein. The sample has about 750,000 distinct CDR3 sequences, about 20% seen once; the top ten hold under 20%. The sample consisted of blood, either unsorted or a sorted T cell fraction (not recorded which). The receptor set was obtained from a male donor with ankylosing spondylitis.

This clonotype was observed a few times. The rearrangement links TRBV6-5 to TRBJ1-1; D is undetermined. Germline V gene data show CDR1 as MNHEY and CDR2 as SVGAGI. With 0 bases removed from V and 1 base from J, the gap between germline ends came to 9 bases. This CDR3 spans 15 amino acids. The CDR3 region is CASSYSRHPNTEAFF. Here the CDR3 DNA reads TGTGCCAGCAGTTACTCGAGACACCCGAACACTGAAGCTTTCTTT.

This clonotype turned up a few times. V gene TRBV7-2 combines with J gene TRBJ2-2; the D gene is possibly TRBD1 (7 bases). Germline values: CDR1 SGHTA, CDR2 FQGNSA. Trimming took off 2 bases at V and 4 bases at J, with 14 bases between the two ends. This CDR3 spans 16 amino acids. The chain's CDR3 is CASSLYRGLATGELFF. CDR3 sequence (DNA): TGTGCCAGCAGCTTATACAGGGGACTGGCCACCGGGGAGCTGTTTTTT.

There are a few counts of this clonotype. The rearrangement joins TRBV6-2 or TRBV6-3 to TRBJ1-1; D perhaps matches TRBD1 (5 bases). CDR1 and CDR2 from the germline V gene are MNHEY and SVGEGT. The CDR3 runs 15 residues. Trimming left V 6 bases short and J 6 bases short, with 20 bases between. The CDR3 nucleotides are TGTGCCAGCAGGCCCTCCGCGGGACGGTCCGCTGAAGCTTTCTTT. As protein: CASRPSAGRSAEAFF.

This clonotype came up a few times. The V gene is TRBV12-3 or TRBV12-4, the J gene TRBJ1-2; D is unresolved. CDR3 size: 13 residues. V was pared by 6 bases and J by 4 bases, with 12 bases between. The chain's CDR3 is CASSQDGLYGYTF. For the CDR3, the DNA is TGTGCCAGCAGCCAAGATGGGCTCTATGGCTACACCTTC.

This clonotype occurred a few times. V usage is TRBV10-3 and J usage is TRBJ2-1, with 9 bases lining up with TRBD2. This CDR3 is 15 amino acids long. CDR1 is ENHRY and CDR2 is SYGVKD in the germline V gene. V was pared by 3 bases and J by 9 bases, with 9 bases of the junction left unmatched. Written as DNA, the CDR3 is TGTGCCATCAGTGATCGGCTAGCGGGGAGTTCTGAGCAGTTCTTC. This gives the protein CAISDRLAGSSEQFF.

This clonotype was observed a few times. The chain recombines TRBV4-2 with TRBJ2-2; no firm D call. Trimming took 3 bases from V and 1 from J, leaving 9 bases between them. The CDR3 consists of 15 residues. CDR1 LGHNA and CDR2 YNFKEQ come from the germline V gene. The CDR3 DNA reads TGTGCCAGCAGCCATCCCCCTTTGAACACCGGGGAGCTGTTTTTT. Translation: CASSHPPLNTGELFF.

To note about this clonotype: Because the CDR3 is missing its conserved closing phenylalanine or tryptophan, this is likely a read error. This chain joins TRBV29-1 and TRBJ1-1; D may be TRBD1 (6 bases). V lost 7 bases, J lost 11 bases, and 17 bases lay in between. Germline V CDR1 and CDR2: SQVTM, ANQGSEA. This CDR3 is built from 11 residues. The CDR3 DNA reads TGCAGCGCTTACAGGGAATTCGGCGCTTTCCTT. As protein: CSAYREFGAFL.

J is TRBJ2-1 and V is TRBV6-1, with 8 bases identical to TRBD1. The germline gives CDR1 MNHNS, CDR2 SASEGT. CDR3 length equals 14 residues. The junction had 4 bases not matched to a gene; V was cut back by 7 bases and J by 2 bases. The CDR3 protein is CASTEDRAYNEQFF. CDR3 coding DNA: TGTGCCAGCACCGAGGACAGGGCCTACAATGAGCAGTTCTTC.